This T cell receptor (beta chain) was obtained from a study of siplizumab effects on memory and regulatory T cells. TEMRA, effector memory, memory and naive subsets, all unstimulated, were sequenced in three donor pairs. Produced via immunoSEQ multiplex PCR; TCRdb's table is partial and in-frame only. The sample includes 45,000 to 60,000 clones, less than 90% of them seen just once. The CDR3 extends over 13 amino acids. Germline loops: CDR1 SEHNR, CDR2 FQNEAQ (reference sequence). Trimming took off 8 bases at V and 6 bases at J, with 13 bases between the two ends. Note on this clone: Its antigen is as yet unknown.

Study outcomes and limitations: Alloreactive CD4+ clones that could be mapped were on average about 74% Treg-derived with siplizumab, against approximately 28% in controls. Naive T cells seemed more diverse than memory cells; they also seemed major alloresponse contributors. Siplizumab significantly reduced alloreactive sequences traceable to unstimulated CD4+ memory cells.

This sequence was found in a human donor in good health. The gene calls are TRBV7-9 and TRBJ2-2; D ambiguous. Sequenced material: naive CD8+ T cells sorted from blood. DNA for the CDR3: TGTGCCAGCTGCCAGGCCGTGCCCGGGGAGCTGTTTTTT. It translates to CASCQAVPGELFF.